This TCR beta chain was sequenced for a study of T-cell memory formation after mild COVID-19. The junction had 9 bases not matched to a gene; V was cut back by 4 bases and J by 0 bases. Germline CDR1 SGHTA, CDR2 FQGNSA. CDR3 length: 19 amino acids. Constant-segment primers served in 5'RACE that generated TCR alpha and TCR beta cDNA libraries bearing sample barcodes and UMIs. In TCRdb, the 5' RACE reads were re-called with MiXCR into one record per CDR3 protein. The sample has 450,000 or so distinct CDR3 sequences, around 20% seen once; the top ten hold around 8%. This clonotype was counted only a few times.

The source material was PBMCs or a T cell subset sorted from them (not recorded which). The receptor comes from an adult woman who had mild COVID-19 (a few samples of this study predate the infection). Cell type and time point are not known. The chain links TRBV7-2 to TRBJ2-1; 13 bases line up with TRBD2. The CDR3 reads CASSSPGLAGANSYNEQFF. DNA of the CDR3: TGTGCCAGCAGCTCACCAGGACTAGCGGGAGCGAACTCCTACAATGAGCAGTTCTTC.